One and the same sample provided the 5 T cell receptor beta chains below, sequenced in a study of blood T cell repertoires in COVID-19. Profiled with immunoSEQ multiplex PCR; TCRdb holds only in-frame clones, not every one. In the table there are 250,000 to 300,000 clones, 70% to 90% of which are singletons. Material: peripheral blood. All receptors come from an older woman with acute or convalescent COVID-19.

The V call is TRBV6-2 or TRBV6-3, the J call TRBJ2-7, with TRBD2 matching 7 bases. The CDR3 has 16 amino acids. The V segment lost 4 bases and the J segment 0 bases; nucleotides outside the gene matches: 9. Germline CDR1 and CDR2: MNHEY and SVGEGT. The CDR3 nucleotides read TGTGCCAGCAGTTCCAAGCGGGGCCACTACTCCTACGAGCAGTACTTC. Its translation: CASSSKRGHYSYEQYF.

The chain recombines TRBV19 with TRBJ1-1; 9 bases map to TRBD1. The CDR3 totals 13 residues. The germline CDR1 and CDR2 sequences are LNHDA and SQIVND (reference sequence). The junction had 10 bases not matched to a gene; V was cut back by 6 bases and J by 11 bases. CDR3 nucleotide sequence: TGTGCCAGTAGAGACGGGACAGGGAGGAATGCTTTCTTT. Translated, it gives CASRDGTGRNAFF.

This sequence joins TRBV5-4 and TRBJ2-3, with 7 bases identical to TRBD1. The CDR3 sequence is 13 residues long. V lost 6 bases, J lost 11 bases, and 12 bases stayed unmatched. Germline V gene lookup returns CDR1 SGHNT and CDR2 YYREEE (reference sequence). CDR3 bases: TGTGCCAGCAATCTCAAGGGGGCGGGTGAGCAGTATTTT. Its protein product is CASNLKGAGEQYF.

The genes are TRBV5-1 and TRBJ2-3; TRBD1 might be the D (6 bases). The CDR3 runs to 17 residues. Trimming stripped 0 bases from V and 4 bases from J, with 18 bases between. The germline CDR1 and CDR2 sequences are SGHRS and YFSETQ. CDR3 sequence: CASSLVQGRVGADTQYF. In DNA, the CDR3 is TGCGCCAGCAGCTTGGTTCAGGGGCGGGTTGGTGCAGATACGCAGTATTTT.

J is TRBJ1-4 and V is TRBV7-2; D is perhaps TRBD1 (6 bases). There are 15 residues in the CDR3. Germline CDR1 is SGHTA and CDR2 is FQGNSA. Trimming removed 3 bases at V and 7 bases at J, with 15 bases between. The CDR3 here is CASSLPTGFSEKLFF. DNA of the CDR3: TGTGCCAGCAGCTTGCCCACAGGGTTTAGTGAAAAACTGTTTTTT.